A single sample is the source of the 30 T cell receptor beta chains below, sequenced in a study of tumor-infiltrating lymphocytes in primary liver carcinoma. Using a constant-region primer together with ProtoScript II reverse transcriptase, TCR beta cDNA was made from 500 ng of total RNA. Each TCR beta library was derived from three nested multiplex PCR rounds that employed slightly modified ARM-PCR. The first two PCR rounds used TRBV1-TRBV30 forward primers with a C-beta reverse primer, approximately 11 cycles each. TCRdb processed the multiplex PCR reads anew with MiXCR; each CDR3 protein has one entry. The sample lists 70,000 to 85,000 distinct CDR3 sequences; over 55% were seen once. Unsorted bulk tissue (roughly 19-31 mg) underwent RNA and DNA co-extraction. The sequencing input was liver tumor tissue from sampling region 4. Subset meaning: tumor region T4, right-lateral pole. The receptors stem from a woman in her sixties or seventies with primary liver carcinoma and hepatitis B virus infection.

The rearrangement links TRBV5-1 to TRBJ2-1; perhaps TRBD2 as D (7 bases). Germline CDR1 SGHRS, CDR2 YFSETQ. The CDR3 is 13 amino acids. V was trimmed by 0 bases and J by 15 bases, leaving 16 bases between them. The CDR3: CASSLGSGGAPFF. CDR3 nucleotide sequence: TGCGCCAGCAGCTTGGGGAGTGGGGGGGCCCCGTTCTTC.

As for this clonotype: This may be a read error: a much more frequent sequence differs by one nucleotide. In DNA, the CDR3 is TGTGCCTGGAGACAGGGTCGCATAGATACGCAGTATTTT. Protein: CAWRQGRIDTQYF. The rearrangement uses TRBV30 and TRBJ2-3; possibly TRBD1 for D (6 bases). Per germline, CDR1 GTSNPN and CDR2 SVGIG (reference sequence). V was shortened by 3 bases and J by 5 bases, with 12 bases between the two germline ends. The CDR3 has 13 residues.

Notes on this clonotype: The junction differs from germline at one of its ends, possibly a read error. CDR3 sequence (DNA): TGCGCCACCAGTCCTAGCCCTCGTGACGATACGCAGTATTTT. Its translation is CATSPSPRDDTQYF. The rearrangement uses TRBV6-5 and TRBJ2-3; D may be TRBD2 (5 bases). Per germline, CDR1 MNHEY and CDR2 SVGAGI. This CDR3 region has 14 residues.

This clonotype was counted a single time. The chain joins TRBV12-3 or TRBV12-4 to TRBJ2-7, with 9 bases lining up with TRBD2. The CDR3 length is 13 residues. CDR3 residues: CASGGTSIYEQYF. CDR3 DNA: TGTGCAAGCGGCGGGACTAGCATCTACGAGCAGTACTTC.

The chain couples TRBV11-2 to TRBJ2-7, with 8 bases matching TRBD2. The CDR3 consists of 16 residues. Germline lookup yields CDR1 SGHAT and CDR2 FQNNGV. V lost 5 bases, J lost 2 bases, and 11 bases stayed unmatched. The CDR3 DNA reads TGTGCCAGCAGCCATTTAAGCGGGAGAGAGGCCTACGAGCAGTACTTC. It translates to CASSHLSGREAYEQYF.

The V and J genes are TRBV13 and TRBJ2-3, with D possibly TRBD1 on 6 matching bases. V was shortened by 10 bases and J by 2 bases, with 19 bases between the two germline ends. The CDR3 runs 15 residues. In germline, CDR1 is PRHDT, CDR2 FYEKMQ (reference sequence). The chain's CDR3 is CANIKGGTYTDTQYF. The CDR3 DNA is TGTGCCAACATAAAAGGGGGAACATACACAGATACGCAGTATTTT.

The chain carries TRBV11-2 and TRBJ1-5; possibly TRBD1 for D (5 bases). The CDR3 is 17 amino acids. V lost 5 bases and J lost 11, with 28 bases in between. CDR1 and CDR2 (germline): SGHAT, FQNNGV. The CDR3 is CASSDRGARGILRAQHF. DNA of the CDR3: TGTGCCAGCAGCGATAGGGGCGCACGGGGTATCCTGCGGGCCCAGCATTTT.

The sample holds one count of this clonotype. The junction does not match germline at one end; this may be a read error. The CDR3 region is CSVDIGVRGYSYTF. The CDR3 DNA reads TGCAGCGTTGATATCGGGGTCCGAGGCTATAGCTACACCTTC. The chain carries TRBV29-1 and TRBJ1-2, with D unclear. CDR1 and CDR2 (germline): SQVTM, ANQGSEA. The length of the CDR3 is 14 residues. Filled out from reference TRBV29-1 and TRBJ1-2, the complete variable domain reads SAVISQKPSRDICQRGTSLTIQCQVDSQVTMMFWYRQQPGQSLTLIATANQGSEATYESGFVIDKFPISRPNLTFSTLTVSNMSPEDSSIYLCSVDIGVRGYSYTFGSGTRLTVV.

Points on this clonotype: The junction departs from germline at one end; a sequencing error may be responsible. This chain uses TRBV5-6 with TRBJ1-2; the match to TRBD1 covers 9 bases. Germline values: CDR1 SGHDT, CDR2 YYEEEE. The CDR3 has 16 amino acids. CDR3 nucleotide sequence: TGTACCAGCAGCCTGGCGGGACAGGGCGGCCCCTATGGCCACACCTTC. It codes for CTSSLAGQGGPYGHTF.

The DNA of the CDR3 is TGTGCCAGCAGCTTAGGACGGCTCAATGAGCAGTTCTTC. Translation gives CASSLGRLNEQFF. This chain connects TRBV7-3 to TRBJ2-1; D gene uncertain. CDR1 and CDR2 from the germline V gene are SGHTA and FQGTGA. The V end lost 2 bases, the J end lost 6 bases, and 8 bases lay between the germline ends. The CDR3 loop spans 13 amino acids.

About this clonotype: It may be a read error: a sequence one base away is much more abundant. V gene TRBV29-1 combines with J gene TRBJ2-7; the match to TRBD2 covers 8 bases. The V gene end was trimmed by 7 bases and the J gene end by 0 bases; junction bases not matched to a gene: 11. The CDR3 has 15 amino acids. The germline CDR1 and CDR2 sequences are SQVTM and ANQGSEA. The CDR3 DNA reads TGCAGCGGCCGCGGGGGGCCCACCGCCTCCTACGAGCAGTACTTC. Translating gives CSGRGGPTASYEQYF.

This clonotype appeared many times. V is TRBV28 and J is TRBJ2-1, with D uncertain. Germline lookup yields CDR1 MDHEN and CDR2 SYDVKM. The CDR3 runs to 12 residues. Trimming shortened V by 5 bases and J by 8 bases, and 10 bases separated the two germline ends. The CDR3 DNA reads as TGTGCCAGCAGTCCATACGTTGATGAGCAGTTCTTC. This sequence encodes CASSPYVDEQFF. Together with reference TRBV28 and TRBJ2-1, the CDR3 gives the full variable domain: DVKVTQSSRYLVKRTGEKVFLECVQDMDHENMFWYRQDPGLGLRLIYFSYDVKMKEKGDIPEGYSVSREKKERFSLILESASTNQTSMYLCASSPYVDEQFFGPGTRLTVL.

In regard to this clonotype: A much larger clone sits a single nucleotide away, making a read error possible. The chain combines TRBV6-1 with TRBJ1-2; D is possibly TRBD1 (5 bases). The germline V and J ends were trimmed by 6 bases and 3 bases, with 11 bases remaining between them. CDR1 MNHNS and CDR2 SASEGT come from the germline V gene. The CDR3 is 13 amino acids. The CDR3 bases are TGTGCCAGCAGCCGGGGGGGAGACTATGGCTACACCTTC. Its protein product is CASSRGGDYGYTF.

With respect to this clonotype: At one end, the junction sequence differs from germline, possibly due to a read error. The chain is built from TRBV6-5 and TRBJ2-3; the D call may be TRBD1 or TRBD2 (7 bases each). Germline-derived CDR1 and CDR2 are MNHEY and SVGAGI. This CDR3 region has 16 residues. The CDR3 loop is CANSYRGGRTSDAQYF. The CDR3 nucleotides read TGTGCCAACAGTTACAGGGGCGGGAGAACTTCAGATGCGCAGTATTTT.

This chain links TRBV12-3 or TRBV12-4 with TRBJ1-1; D ambiguous. The CDR3 totals 14 residues. V gave up 6 bases and J gave up 5 bases, with 16 bases separating them. The CDR3 DNA sequence: TGTGCCAGCAGACTCGACAAGGCAGTGACTGAAGCTTTCTTT. It codes for CASRLDKAVTEAFF.

This clonotype was counted at least ten times. CDR3 residues: CARTTTSGRTDTQYF. CDR3 bases: TGTGCCCGCACCACGACTAGCGGGCGGACAGATACGCAGTATTTT. The chain links TRBV6-1 to TRBJ2-3, with 10 bases aligning to TRBD2. The V gene's germline CDR1 is MNHNS and CDR2 SASEGT. This CDR3 comprises 15 residues. The junction had 11 bases not matched to a gene; V was cut back by 11 bases and J by 3 bases.

Worth noting for this clonotype: Compared with germline, one end of the junction differs, possibly owing to a read error. J is TRBJ2-5 and V is TRBV14, with TRBD2 as a possible D gene (6 bases). The CDR3 totals 17 residues. CDR1 and CDR2 from the germline V gene are SGHDN and FVKESK. The CDR3 coding sequence is TGTGCCAGCAGCCAAGAACCAGTGGGACTCCGAGGGGAGACCCGGTACTTC. This gives the protein CASSQEPVGLRGETRYF.

V and J are TRBV29-1 and TRBJ1-4, with a weak D call TRBD1 (5 bases). The CDR3 loop spans 13 amino acids. Trimming cost V 4 bases and J 6 bases, with 12 bases left between them. CDR1 is SQVTM and CDR2 is ANQGSEA in the germline V gene. The CDR3 sequence: CSVGTTGDEKLFF. CDR3 DNA: TGCAGCGTTGGGACAACGGGCGATGAAAAACTGTTTTTT.

The rearrangement joins TRBV11-2 to TRBJ2-3; D unresolved. The germline V gene encodes CDR1 SGHAT and CDR2 FQNNGV. Trimming stripped 1 base from V and 8 bases from J, with 22 bases between. The CDR3 has 17 amino acids. CDR3 nucleotide sequence: TGTGCCAGCAGCTTAGGGGAACTAACGTATACGTCAGTTACGCAGTATTTT. Amino acid sequence: CASSLGELTYTSVTQYF.

Judged by abundance, this clonotype is large. The rearrangement joins TRBV11-2 to TRBJ2-1; 11 bases match TRBD2. CDR1 is SGHAT and CDR2 is FQNNGV in the germline V gene. V was clipped by 1 base and J by 7 bases; unmatched bases: 9. This CDR3 is 17 amino acids long. The CDR3, as DNA: TGTGCCAGCAGCTTAGGTCTGGTAGCGGGAGGGCCGAATGAGCAGTTCTTC. It encodes CASSLGLVAGGPNEQFF.

Notes on this clonotype: The final CDR3 position lacks the conserved phenylalanine or tryptophan, pointing to a likely read error. Because the CDR3's place on the DNA is in doubt, the DNA is left out and the CDR3 is given as listed by TCRdb. The chain recombines TRBV11-3 with TRBJ2-1; TRBD2 was called by the table and not checked on the DNA. Per the germline V gene, CDR1 is SGHNT and CDR2 is YENEEA. The CDR3 is 15 residues long, counting both termini. The CDR3 loop is CASSLGTSGKLEQLL.

J is TRBJ2-3 and V is TRBV20-1; 7 bases fit TRBD1. Germline trimming cut 8 bases from V and 10 bases from J; bases unmatched to any gene: 21. Germline CDR1 is DFQATT and CDR2 is SNEGSKA (reference sequence). The CDR3 is 15 residues long. CDR3 DNA sequence: TGCAGTACTACGGACGCCAACAAAGGGGGCGATGCGCAGTATTTT. Its protein product is CSTTDANKGGDAQYF.

This clonotype was recorded once. The chain employs TRBV11-2 and TRBJ2-1; 9 nucleotides line up with TRBD2. CDR3 length equals 19 residues. Germline V gene sequence: CDR1 SGHAT, CDR2 FQNNGV. With 1 base clipped from V and 12 bases from J, the junction kept 22 bases outside the gene matches. Here the CDR3 DNA reads TGTGCCAGCAGCTTAGCAGGAGCGGGAGGCCGGCTGTGGTCGGTCGGGCAGTTCTTC. Protein sequence: CASSLAGAGGRLWSVGQFF.

Concerning this clonotype: A junction end diverges from the germline sequence, so it may reflect a read error. This sequence joins TRBV4-2 and TRBJ2-1; no clear D. Germline V gives CDR1 LGHNA, CDR2 YNFKEQ. The CDR3 length is 14 residues. CDR3 in amino acids: CASNQGTGVNEQFF. The CDR3 DNA reads as TGTGCCAGCAACCAAGGAACGGGCGTTAATGAGCAGTTCTTT.

Details on this clonotype: The junction shows a germline mismatch at one end, possibly a read error. The V gene is TRBV12-3 or TRBV12-4, the J gene TRBJ2-5; 13 positions match TRBD2. The CDR3 has 17 residues. CDR3 sequence (DNA): TGTGCCAGCAGCCAAGGGACTAGCGGGATGGCCGAAGAGACCCAGTACTTT. It specifies CASSQGTSGMAEETQYF.

This chain uses TRBV12-5 with TRBJ1-5; D is ambiguous. V was pared by 4 bases and J by 9 bases, with 16 bases between. The length of the CDR3 is 14 residues. The germline V gene has CDR1 LGHNT and CDR2 FRNRAP. The CDR3 sequence: CASGSGQVDRPQHF. In DNA, the CDR3 is TGTGCTAGTGGTTCGGGTCAGGTAGATCGGCCCCAGCATTTT.

This clonotype was detected only once. The junction differs from germline at one of its ends, possibly a read error. This chain links TRBV7-8 with TRBJ2-1; 13 bases match TRBD2. Germline V gene data show CDR1 as SGHVS and CDR2 as FQNEAQ. The CDR3 sequence is 16 residues long. CDR3 DNA: TGTGCCAGCGGCTTAGTTGGGACTAGCGGGAATAATGAGCAGTTCTTC. It encodes CASGLVGTSGNNEQFF.

The V call is TRBV6-2 or TRBV6-3, the J call TRBJ2-3, with D possibly being TRBD2 (6 bases). CDR1 is MNHEY and CDR2 is SVGEGT in the germline V gene. This CDR3 region has 14 residues. V gave up 4 bases and J gave up 4 bases, with 12 bases separating them. CDR3 amino acids: CASSFSEGPDTQYF. The CDR3 nucleotides read TGTGCCAGCAGTTTCTCGGAGGGTCCAGATACGCAGTATTTT.

A note on this clonotype: It is likely a read error, because the conserved phenylalanine at the end of the CDR3 is missing. J is TRBJ2-1 and V is TRBV29-1; 12 bases match TRBD2. CDR1 is SQVTM, CDR2 ANQGSEA, per germline. The CDR3 length is 14 residues. With V trimmed by 6 bases and J by 10 bases, 10 bases remained unmatched. The CDR3 nucleotides are TGCAGCGTGTCCGAACTAGCGGGAGGAGGCGAGCAGTTCTCC. Translation gives CSVSELAGGGEQFS.

The chain couples TRBV7-9 to TRBJ2-7; 10 bases match TRBD1. Germline values: CDR1 SEHNR, CDR2 FQNEAQ (reference sequence). With 8 bases clipped from V and 3 bases from J, the junction kept 7 bases outside the gene matches. The CDR3 totals 14 residues. CDR3 protein: CASCRTGGDYEQYF. CDR3 nucleotides: TGTGCCAGCTGCCGGACAGGGGGTGACTACGAGCAGTACTTC.